These 18 T cell receptor beta chains came from one sample sequenced in a study of T cell responses to AZD1222 COVID-19 vaccine. The table came from immunoSEQ multiplex PCR; TCRdb's copy has only in-frame clones and leaves some out. The sample has 120,000 to 150,000 clones, just over 85% seen once. Sequenced here: peripheral blood, sampled 28 days after the second AZD1222 dose. These receptors came from an adult who received the AZD1222 COVID-19 vaccine.

This clone was counted once. This rearrangement joins TRBV6-2 or TRBV6-3 to TRBJ2-7; D possibly uses TRBD1 or TRBD2 (6 bases each). The V gene's germline CDR1 is MNHEY and CDR2 SVGEGT. The germline V and J ends were trimmed by 6 bases and 1 base, with 16 bases remaining between them. This CDR3 region has 15 residues. The CDR3 is CASSYEGGRSYEQYF. The CDR3 DNA follows: TGTGCCAGCAGCTATGAGGGGGGAAGGTCCTACGAGCAGTACTTC.

The rearrangement uses TRBV5-1 and TRBJ2-2, with D maybe TRBD2 (5 bases). Trimming cost V 0 bases and J 5 bases, with 11 bases left between them. Germline lookup yields CDR1 SGHRS and CDR2 YFSETQ. The CDR3 has 15 residues. The CDR3 spells CASSLVGLPTGELFF. DNA of the CDR3: TGCGCCAGCAGCTTGGTAGGACTCCCAACCGGGGAGCTGTTTTTT. Looking up the rest from reference TRBV5-1 and TRBJ2-2 gives the full variable domain: KAGVTQTPRYLIKTRGQQVTLSCSPISGHRSVSWYQQTPGQGLQFLFEYFSETQRNKGNFPGRFSGRQFSNSRSEMNVSTLELGDSALYLCASSLVGLPTGELFFGEGSRLTVL.

V usage is TRBV3-1 (or the pseudogene TRBV3-2) and J usage is TRBJ2-4; unclear D gene. The CDR3 has 16 amino acids. Trimming pared 5 bases from V and 0 bases from J, leaving 14 bases between. Germline loops: CDR1 LGHDT, CDR2 YNNKEL (reference sequence). The CDR3 region has the DNA TGTGCCAGCAGCTCTCTGGGCGGATCAGCCAAAAACATTCAGTACTTC. It codes for CASSSLGGSAKNIQYF.

The V gene is TRBV29-1, the J gene TRBJ2-7; the D gene could be TRBD1 or TRBD2 (5 bases each). The CDR3 covers 12 residues. Germline loops: CDR1 SQVTM, CDR2 ANQGSEA. V shed 3 bases and J shed 0 bases, with 6 bases lying between them. The CDR3 sequence is CSVEGDSYEQYF. Written as DNA, the CDR3 is TGCAGCGTTGAGGGGGACTCCTACGAGCAGTACTTC.

The table lists this clone with a count of one. This chain connects TRBV3-1 (or the pseudogene TRBV3-2) to TRBJ2-1; 11 nucleotides line up with TRBD2. The CDR3 runs 17 residues. Germline lookup yields CDR1 LGHDT and CDR2 YNNKEL (reference sequence). V was pared by 1 base and J by 9 bases, with 11 bases of the junction left unmatched. CDR3 protein: CASSQGGLAGGHSEQFF. The CDR3 DNA sequence: TGTGCCAGCAGCCAAGGTGGCCTAGCGGGAGGACACAGTGAGCAGTTCTTC.

This chain joins TRBV5-5 and TRBJ1-4; D is undetermined. Trimming left V 3 bases short and J 0 bases short, with 9 bases between. The CDR3 is 15 amino acids. Per germline, CDR1 SGHKS and CDR2 YYEKEE (reference sequence). CDR3 sequence reads: CASSSNAATNEKLFF. The CDR3 nucleotides read TGTGCCAGCAGCTCTAATGCAGCAACTAATGAAAAACTGTTTTTT.

V and J are TRBV15 and TRBJ2-3; D perhaps matches TRBD2 (6 bases). There are 15 residues in the CDR3. Germline-derived CDR1 and CDR2 are LNHNV and YYDKDF (reference sequence). V was pared by 3 bases and J by 7 bases, with 17 bases between. This CDR3 is CATSREPGLVNTQYF. Here the CDR3 DNA reads TGTGCCACCAGCAGGGAACCGGGACTCGTAAATACGCAGTATTTT.

This clone was observed many times. This chain uses TRBV7-9 with TRBJ2-2; no clear D. Per germline, CDR1 SEHNR and CDR2 FQNEAQ (reference sequence). CDR3 length equals 14 residues. Trimming left V 7 bases short and J 4 bases short, with 13 bases between. CDR3 sequence reads: CASTKLGFTGELFF. CDR3 sequence (DNA): TGTGCCAGCACCAAACTGGGGTTCACCGGGGAGCTGTTTTTT.

The J gene is TRBJ1-3, the V gene TRBV6-5; D gene ambiguous. Germline V CDR1 and CDR2: MNHEY, SVGAGI. V lost 7 bases to trimming and J lost 1 base, with 5 bases between them. The length of the CDR3 is 12 residues. CDR3 in amino acids: CASTGSGNTIYF. CDR3 bases: TGTGCCAGCACGGGTTCTGGAAACACCATATATTTT.

The V and J genes are TRBV2 and TRBJ1-1; D is ambiguous. CDR1 SNHLY and CDR2 FYNNEI come from the germline V gene. The CDR3 is 12 amino acids. With 6 bases removed from V and 3 bases from J, the gap between germline ends came to 8 bases. The CDR3 sequence is CASREGYTEAFF. CDR3 bases: TGTGCCAGCAGGGAGGGCTACACTGAAGCTTTCTTT.

The chain has TRBV5-6 and TRBJ2-2; D not certain. The germline V and J ends were trimmed by 2 bases and 1 base, with 3 bases remaining between them. This CDR3 has 13 residues. Germline CDR1 is SGHDT and CDR2 is YYEEEE. For the CDR3, the DNA is TGTGCCAGCAGCTTTGGGAACACCGGGGAGCTGTTTTTT. Encoded protein: CASSFGNTGELFF.

The chain has TRBV6-6 and TRBJ2-2; no definite D call. This CDR3 is 14 amino acids long. CDR1 and CDR2 from the germline V gene are MNHNY and SVGAGI (reference sequence). Trimming shortened V by 3 bases and J by 4 bases, and 9 bases separated the two germline ends. Here the CDR3 reads CASSYQGGTGELFF. The CDR3 coding sequence is TGTGCCAGCAGTTATCAAGGTGGCACCGGGGAGCTGTTTTTT.

The chain is built from TRBV6-1 and TRBJ2-7, with D perhaps matching TRBD1 or TRBD2 (5 bases each). V was shortened by 4 bases and J by 3 bases, with 19 bases between the two germline ends. This CDR3 spans 16 amino acids. Germline CDR1 reads MNHNS; CDR2 reads SASEGT. The CDR3 coding sequence is TGTGCCAGCAGTGCCGGGATCCCCACCCAGGGCTACGAGCAGTACTTC. Its translation is CASSAGIPTQGYEQYF.

The chain is built from TRBV5-1 and TRBJ2-3, with 9 bases lining up with TRBD2. This CDR3 comprises 19 residues. In germline, CDR1 is SGHRS, CDR2 YFSETQ. After removal of 4 bases from V and 2 bases from J, the junction contained 17 bases not matched to a gene. This CDR3 reads CASSLLGPGVAGVTDTQYF. The CDR3 bases are TGCGCCAGCAGCCTCCTCGGCCCGGGCGTAGCGGGGGTCACAGATACGCAGTATTTT.

V is TRBV6-1 and J is TRBJ2-7; 11 nucleotides line up with TRBD2. CDR3 length equals 17 residues. The V gene end was trimmed by 2 bases and the J gene end by 6 bases; junction bases not matched to a gene: 12. Germline CDR1 MNHNS, CDR2 SASEGT. The CDR3 spells CASSEYLAGGPQGEQYF. The CDR3 DNA sequence: TGTGCCAGCAGTGAATATTTAGCGGGAGGGCCACAAGGCGAGCAGTACTTC.

The chain carries TRBV7-2 and TRBJ2-1, with D perhaps TRBD1 or TRBD2 (6 bases each). V lost 5 bases, J lost 6 bases, and 14 bases lay in between. CDR3 length: 14 residues. The germline gives CDR1 SGHTA, CDR2 FQGNSA. In DNA form, the CDR3 reads TGTGCCAGCAGCCAAACGGGGGCGGGCAATGAGCAGTTCTTC. Translating it yields CASSQTGAGNEQFF.

This chain uses TRBV10-2 with TRBJ1-4; D is ambiguous. Germline assignment: CDR1 WSHSY and CDR2 SAAADI. V lost 2 bases, J lost 13 bases, and 11 bases lay in between. The CDR3 runs to 12 residues. CDR3 amino acids: CASSESQSGLFF. The DNA for the CDR3 is TGCGCCAGCAGTGAGAGCCAGTCAGGACTGTTTTTT.

This clone was detected only a few times. DNA for the CDR3: TGTGCCAACCCCCGGAGGATAGGCAATCAGCCCCAGCATTTT. Translating it yields CANPRRIGNQPQHF. The chain joins TRBV5-4 to TRBJ1-5, with D unclear. The CDR3 extends over 14 amino acids. Germline V gives CDR1 SGHNT, CDR2 YYREEE (reference sequence). Trimming shortened V by 9 bases and J by 2 bases, and 15 bases separated the two germline ends. Looking up the rest from reference TRBV5-4 and TRBJ1-5 gives the full variable domain: ETGVTQSPTHLIKTRGQQVTLRCSSQSGHNTVSWYQQALGQGPQFIFQYYREEENGRGNFPPRFSGLQFPNYSSELNVNALELDDSALYLCANPRRIGNQPQHFGDGTRLSIL.